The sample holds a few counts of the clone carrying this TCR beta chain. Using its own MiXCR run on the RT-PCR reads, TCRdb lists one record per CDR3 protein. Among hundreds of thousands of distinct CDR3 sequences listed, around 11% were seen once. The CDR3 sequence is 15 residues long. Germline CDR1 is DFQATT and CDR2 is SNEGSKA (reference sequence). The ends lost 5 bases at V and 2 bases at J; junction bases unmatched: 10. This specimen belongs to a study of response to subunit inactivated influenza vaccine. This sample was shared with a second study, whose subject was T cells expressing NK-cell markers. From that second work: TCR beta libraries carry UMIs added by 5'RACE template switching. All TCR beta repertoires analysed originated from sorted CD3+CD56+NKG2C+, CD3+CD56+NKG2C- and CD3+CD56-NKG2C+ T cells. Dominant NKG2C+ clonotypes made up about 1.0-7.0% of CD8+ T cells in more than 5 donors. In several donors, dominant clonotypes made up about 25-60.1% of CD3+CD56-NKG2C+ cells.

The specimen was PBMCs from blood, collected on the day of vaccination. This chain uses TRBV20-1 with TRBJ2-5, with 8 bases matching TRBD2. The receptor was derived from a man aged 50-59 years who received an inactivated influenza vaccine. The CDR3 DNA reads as TGCAGTGCTCCCCGACGCAGCGGGAGACAAGAGACCCAGTACTTC. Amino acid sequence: CSAPRRSGRQETQYF.